Presented here are 21 T cell receptor beta chains from one specimen sequenced in a study of cytomegalovirus exposure and HLA in healthy donors. This PCR relied on a set of 60 Vbeta primers and 13 Jbeta primers. The protocol was immunoSEQ multiplex PCR, while the TCRdb copy is restricted to in-frame clones and leaves out a portion. The table lists under 200,000 clones, around 77% of them singletons. The sample was PBMCs. These receptors were collected from a woman aged 25-40 years in good health and CMV-seronegative.

The V call is TRBV7-7, the J call TRBJ2-2; 10 positions match TRBD2. The germline V gene encodes CDR1 SSHAT and CDR2 FNYEAQ (reference sequence). The V segment lost 5 bases and the J segment 6 bases; nucleotides outside the gene matches: 12. The CDR3 is made up of 17 amino acids. This CDR3 is CASSPSSGGVVSGELFF. DNA of the CDR3: TGTGCCAGCAGCCCTTCCAGCGGGGGGGTTGTATCCGGGGAGCTGTTTTTT.

About this clone itself: A junction end diverges from the germline sequence, so it may reflect a read error. The J gene is TRBJ2-4, the V gene TRBV5-4; 8 bases match TRBD1. The CDR3 has 14 amino acids. Germline V CDR1 and CDR2: SGHNT, YYREEE (reference sequence). The CDR3 DNA is TGTGCCAGCAGAACGGACAGGGCCAAAAACAGTCAGTACTTC. Translating it yields CASRTDRAKNSQYF.

The chain is built from TRBV14 and TRBJ2-4; D remains unclear. V was pared by 3 bases and J by 6 bases, with 6 bases between. Germline V gives CDR1 SGHDN, CDR2 FVKESK. The CDR3 is 12 amino acids. This chain's CDR3 is CASSHLRNIQYF. The CDR3 DNA is TGTGCCAGCAGCCATCTGCGAAACATTCAGTACTTC.

This clone appeared a single time. The rearrangement uses TRBV27 and TRBJ1-2; no reliable D call. The germline V gene encodes CDR1 MNHEY and CDR2 SMNVEV (reference sequence). The CDR3 contains 16 residues. The V end lost 3 bases, the J end lost 2 bases, and 16 bases lay between the germline ends. In nucleotides, the CDR3 is TGTGCCAGCAGTTTGGTCCTGGGCCAGGCAAACTATGGCTACACCTTC. It yields the protein CASSLVLGQANYGYTF.

This clone appeared a single time. The chain couples TRBV4-1 to TRBJ2-3; D is perhaps TRBD2 (6 bases). Trimming took off 1 base at V and 1 base at J, with 12 bases between the two ends. Germline lookup yields CDR1 MGHRA and CDR2 YSYEKL. This CDR3 spans 16 amino acids. The CDR3 DNA is TGCGCCAGCAGCCAAGGGCTGGGGGGAGGCACAGATACGCAGTATTTT. Translation: CASSQGLGGGTDTQYF.

V gene TRBV11-3 combines with J gene TRBJ2-5; D perhaps matches TRBD2 (7 bases). Trimming stripped 5 bases from V and 4 bases from J, with 17 bases between. In germline, CDR1 is SGHNT, CDR2 YENEEA. This CDR3 is built from 15 residues. DNA for the CDR3: TGTGCCAGCAGCCAGACGGGGGGCGCGGGAGAGACCCAGTACTTC. Its translation: CASSQTGGAGETQYF.

The rearrangement joins TRBV18 to TRBJ1-2; 7 nucleotides agree with TRBD1. The junction had 1 base not matched to a gene; V was cut back by 3 bases and J by 6 bases. The V gene's germline CDR1 is KGHSH and CDR2 LQKENI. The CDR3 is made up of 12 amino acids. The CDR3 sequence is CASSPDRDGYTF. In DNA form, the CDR3 reads TGTGCCAGCTCACCCGACAGGGATGGCTACACCTTC.

Note on this clone: The same CDR3 can be traced to other DNA sequences in this sample. The rearrangement joins TRBV19 to TRBJ2-7, with 8 bases identical to TRBD2. Germline V CDR1 and CDR2: LNHDA, SQIVND (reference sequence). CDR3 length: 14 amino acids. Losses at the gene ends were 3 bases for V and 4 bases for J; bases not matched to a gene: 5. This chain's CDR3 is CASSIGRGGYEQYF. DNA for the CDR3: TGTGCCAGTAGTATCGGACGCGGGGGGTACGAGCAGTACTTC.

The chain employs TRBV7-9 and TRBJ1-1; a weak D match, TRBD1 (6 bases). CDR1 and CDR2 (germline): SEHNR, FQNEAQ (reference sequence). With 1 base removed from V and 9 bases from J, the gap between germline ends came to 15 bases. The CDR3 spans 14 residues. The CDR3, as DNA: TGTGCCAGCAGCTTAGGAGGGGGTTGGATCCAAGCTTTCTTT. It encodes CASSLGGGWIQAFF.

CDR3 sequence (DNA): TGTGCCAGCAGCTTAGACAGGGGGTACTACGAGCAGTACTTC. This gives the protein CASSLDRGYYEQYF. The chain joins TRBV7-8 to TRBJ2-7, with 8 bases that match TRBD1. The CDR3 contains 14 residues. Germline CDR1 is SGHVS and CDR2 is FQNEAQ. With 1 base clipped from V and 3 bases from J, the junction kept 2 bases outside the gene matches. Complete variable domain (other parts from reference TRBV7-8 and TRBJ2-7): GAGVSQSPRYKVAKRGQDVALRCDPISGHVSLFWYQQALGQGPEFLTYFQNEAQLDKSGLPSDRFFAERPEGSVSTLKIQRTQQEDSAVYLCASSLDRGYYEQYFGPGTRLTVT.

This clone has just a few counts. J is TRBJ1-3 and V is TRBV30; D not certain. The CDR3 has 16 residues. The V and J ends lost 4 bases and 4 bases respectively, with 20 bases between them. Looked up from germline, CDR1 is GTSNPN and CDR2 is SVGIG (reference sequence). The CDR3 reads CAWISFRGVSGNTIYF. CDR3 nucleotides: TGTGCCTGGATCTCCTTTCGTGGAGTGTCCGGAAACACCATATATTTT. Full variable domain (remainder filled in from reference TRBV30 and TRBJ1-3): SQTIHQWPATLVQPVGSPLSLECTVEGTSNPNLYWYRQAAGRGLQLLFYSVGIGQISSEVPQNLSASRPQDRQFILSSKKLLLSDSGFYLCAWISFRGVSGNTIYFGEGSWLTVV.

The J gene is TRBJ1-6, the V gene TRBV28; 7 bases are shared with TRBD1. The V gene end was trimmed by 1 base and the J gene end by 9 bases; junction bases not matched to a gene: 6. Germline V gives CDR1 MDHEN, CDR2 SYDVKM. The CDR3 extends over 15 amino acids. CDR3 amino acids: CASSLFDRVASPLHF. The DNA for the CDR3 is TGTGCCAGCAGTTTATTCGACAGGGTAGCTTCACCCCTCCACTTT.

This clone turned up a few times. The chain employs TRBV5-1 and TRBJ2-3; 12 bases map to TRBD2. The CDR3 totals 17 residues. Trimming took 0 bases from V and 5 from J; bases not matched to a gene: 7. Germline CDR1 and CDR2: SGHRS and YFSETQ. The CDR3 loop is CASSLAASGGAIDTQYF. CDR3 sequence (DNA): TGCGCCAGCAGCTTGGCGGCTAGCGGGGGGGCAATAGATACGCAGTATTTT.

The rearrangement uses TRBV9 and TRBJ1-1; tentative D call: TRBD1 (6 bases). Trimming pared 1 base from V and 8 bases from J, leaving 18 bases between. There are 15 residues in the CDR3. Germline CDR1 SGDLS, CDR2 YYNGEE. For the CDR3, the DNA is TGTGCCAGCAGCGTATCCGCCTGGACAGTCCCCGAAGCTTTCTTT. This sequence encodes CASSVSAWTVPEAFF.

This chain links TRBV19 with TRBJ1-4; tentatively, D is TRBD1 (6 bases). The V gene lost 5 bases and the J gene lost 3 bases, with 10 bases spanning the gap. Germline V gene data show CDR1 as LNHDA and CDR2 as SQIVND (reference sequence). The CDR3 length is 14 residues. The CDR3 nucleotides read TGTGCCAGTAGTGTACAGGGAGCTAATGAAAAACTGTTTTTT. Translating it yields CASSVQGANEKLFF.

The gene calls are TRBV19 and TRBJ1-6, with 7 bases that match TRBD1. Per the germline V gene, CDR1 is LNHDA and CDR2 is SQIVND (reference sequence). CDR3 size: 16 residues. The ends lost 4 bases at V and 10 bases at J; junction bases unmatched: 13. Here the CDR3 reads CASSSLTGEVISPLHF. CDR3 DNA: TGTGCCAGTAGTAGCCTCACAGGGGAAGTCATCTCACCCCTCCACTTT.

The CDR3 nucleotides read TGTGCCAGCTCCTACGAGCGGATCCACACCGGGGAGCTGTTTTTT. It yields the protein CASSYERIHTGELFF. The rearrangement links TRBV18 to TRBJ2-2; D is perhaps TRBD2 (5 bases). The CDR3 consists of 15 residues. The V end lost 6 bases, the J end lost 3 bases, and 14 bases lay between the germline ends. The V gene's germline CDR1 is KGHSH and CDR2 LQKENI.

The rearrangement links TRBV5-4 to TRBJ1-6; D perhaps matches TRBD1 (5 bases). CDR3 length equals 14 residues. Germline-derived CDR1 and CDR2 are SGHNT and YYREEE (reference sequence). Trimming shortened V by 0 bases and J by 7 bases, and 8 bases separated the two germline ends. CDR3: CASSLAGDNSPLHF. CDR3 bases: TGTGCCAGCAGCTTGGCGGGGGACAATTCACCCCTCCACTTT.

The chain links TRBV13 to TRBJ1-2; TRBD1 matches 7 bases. V was clipped by 2 bases and J by 6 bases; unmatched bases: 6. CDR3 size: 14 residues. CDR1 is PRHDT and CDR2 is FYEKMQ in the germline V gene (reference sequence). The CDR3 DNA follows: TGTGCCAGCAGCTTAATAGGGGACAGAGATGGCTACACCTTC. Protein: CASSLIGDRDGYTF.

This clone was picked up a small number of times. The chain is built from TRBV7-9 and TRBJ2-2, with TRBD1 matching 7 bases. Trimming removed 2 bases from V and 3 bases from J; junction bases left unmatched: 6. From germline, CDR1 is SEHNR and CDR2 FQNEAQ (reference sequence). This CDR3 has 16 residues. Written as DNA, the CDR3 is TGTGCCAGCAGCTTACACGGGACAGTTGACACCGGGGAGCTGTTTTTT. It codes for CASSLHGTVDTGELFF.

This clone occurred a few times. V gene TRBV5-1 combines with J gene TRBJ2-5, with D perhaps matching TRBD1 (5 bases). CDR3 length equals 17 residues. V dropped 0 bases and J dropped 2 bases, with 17 bases sitting between them. Germline V gene data show CDR1 as SGHRS and CDR2 as YFSETQ. The CDR3 region is CASSLVRQLDIQETQYF. CDR3 nucleotides: TGCGCCAGCAGCTTGGTGAGACAGCTCGATATACAAGAGACCCAGTACTTC.